These T cell receptor beta chains were read from a single sample in a study of shared clonotypes between healthy human individuals. Generated by immunoSEQ multiplex PCR, the TCRdb table keeps only in-frame clones and is missing some. The sample shows millions of clones, over 85% of them seen only once. Sequences were obtained from naive CD4+ T cells sorted from blood. All receptors derive from a man aged 18 to 35 in good health. Each CDR3 is given with its conserved first and last residue. The order of the fields is D gene, clone size, J gene, V gene, CDR3 DNA, CDR3 protein. The D gene is left open where the match is weak. Size is omitted from some rows. Given values are once, few, many or a class for expanded clones.

TRBD2 | once | TRBJ2-1 | TRBV19 | TGTGCCAGTAGTACGCTCCTAGCGGGGAAGTACAATGAGCAGTTCTTC | CASSTLLAGKYNEQFF
TRBD1 | - | TRBJ1-1 | TRBV7-3 | TGTGCCAGCAGCTCTCTGGACAGGGGGAACACTGAAGCTTTCTTT | CASSSLDRGNTEAFF
- | - | TRBJ2-6 | TRBV27 | TGTGCCAGCAGTTCTCCCGGACTTCGTCACTCTGGGGCCAACGTCCTGACTTTC | CASSSPGLRHSGANVLTF
- | - | TRBJ1-1 | TRBV5-1 | TGCGCCAGCAGCTTGGGTCACCGTAACCTCATGAACACTGAAGCTTTCTTT | CASSLGHRNLMNTEAFF
- | - | TRBJ2-4 | TRBV11-2 | TGTGCCAGCAGGGAGGGGATCAAAAACATTCAGTACTTC | CASREGIKNIQYF
TRBD1 | - | TRBJ2-5 | TRBV7-9 | TGTGCCAGCAGCCCGACAGGGGCCCAAGAGACCCAGTACTTC | CASSPTGAQETQYF
TRBD1 | - | TRBJ2-2 | TRBV6-5 | TGTGCCAGCAGGGGACAGGCGAACACCGGGGAGCTGTTTTTT | CASRGQANTGELFF
- | - | TRBJ1-1 | TRBV6-5 | TGTGCCAGCAGTACTTGGCCTCTTGAGACTGAAGCTTTCTTT | CASSTWPLETEAFF
- | - | TRBJ2-1 | TRBV29-1 | TGCAGCGTGAGCGGTTTCTCCTACAATGAGCAGTTCTTC | CSVSGFSYNEQFF
- | - | TRBJ1-3 | TRBV6-5 | TGTGCCAGCAGTAGCCCCTCACGAACGGGAAACACCATATATTTT | CASSSPSRTGNTIYF
TRBD1 | - | TRBJ1-2 | TRBV19 | TGTGCCAGTAGCCGACAGGGATCTAACTATGGCTACACCTTC | CASSRQGSNYGYTF
TRBD1 | - | TRBJ1-5 | TRBV6-1 | TGTGCCAGCATGGGGACAGGCAATCAGCCCCAGCATTTT | CASMGTGNQPQHF
- | - | TRBJ2-1 | TRBV7-2 | TGTGCCAGCAGCTTAGAAGGACGAGGGCAGTTCTTC | CASSLEGRGQFF
- | - | TRBJ1-5 | TRBV29-1 | TGCAGCGTTTCCCACCCCGGGCAGCCCCAGCATTTT | CSVSHPGQPQHF
TRBD2 | - | TRBJ2-2 | TRBV9 | TGTGCCAGCAGCAAGGGACTAGCGGGGAACACCGGGGAGCTGTTTTTT | CASSKGLAGNTGELFF
TRBD2 | once | TRBJ2-3 | TRBV4-1 | TGCGCCAGCAGCCTGGGCGGGAGCAGCACAGATACGCAGTATTTT | CASSLGGSSTDTQYF
TRBD1 | - | TRBJ1-5 | TRBV19 | TGTGCCAGTAGTATTTACCGGGACAGGGGCAATCAGCCCCAGCATTTT | CASSIYRDRGNQPQHF
TRBD2 | - | TRBJ2-3 | TRBV6-4 | TGTGCCAGCAGTCAACTAGCGGGGGCCTTTGATACGCAGTATTTT | CASSQLAGAFDTQYF
TRBD2 | - | TRBJ2-3 | TRBV6-5 | TGTGCCAGCAGTACTAGCGGGGGGTTGACAGATACGCAGTATTTT | CASSTSGGLTDTQYF
- | - | TRBJ2-1 | TRBV4-3 | TGCGCCAGCAGCCAAGAACGTTATCTCAATGAGCAGTTCTTC | CASSQERYLNEQFF
- | - | TRBJ2-7 | TRBV28 | TGTGCCAGCATTCAAGGGGATACTCGTGGCGAGCAGTACTTC | CASIQGDTRGEQYF
- | - | TRBJ2-1 | TRBV6-5 | TGTGCCAGCAGTTCTGGGGGGATTAACATCAATGAGCAGTTCTTC | CASSSGGININEQFF
TRBD2 | once | TRBJ2-1 | TRBV19 | TGTGCCAGTATCCGGACTAGCGGGGGGGCGTACAATGAGCAGTTCTTC | CASIRTSGGAYNEQFF
- | - | TRBJ2-7 | TRBV2 | TGTGCCAGCAGTGAACAGGGAGCCATCGAGCAGTACTTC | CASSEQGAIEQYF
TRBD2 | - | TRBJ2-5 | TRBV18 | TGTGCCAGCTCAGACACTAGCGACCAAGAGACCCAGTACTTC | CASSDTSDQETQYF
TRBD1 | once | TRBJ1-5 | TRBV30 | TGTGCCTGGAGTCGAAAGACAGGGAGCAATCAGCCCCAGCATTTT | CAWSRKTGSNQPQHF
TRBD2 | few | TRBJ2-7 | TRBV27 | TGTGCCAGCAGTCTAAACGGACTAGCGGGGAACACCTACGAGCAGTACTTC | CASSLNGLAGNTYEQYF
- | - | TRBJ2-7 | TRBV30 | TGTGCCTGGAGTACTGGCTACGAGCAGTACTTC | CAWSTGYEQYF
- | - | TRBJ1-2 | TRBV12-5 | TGTGCTAGTGGCCCCTCAGGAAGGCCATATGGCTACACCTTC | CASGPSGRPYGYTF
TRBD2 | - | TRBJ2-7 | TRBV7-2 | TGTGCCAGCAGCTTAGTCCAATTGGTAGCGGGAGGCCCCCACGAGCAGTACTTC | CASSLVQLVAGGPHEQYF
- | - | TRBJ1-1 | TRBV6-6 | TGTGCCAGCAGTTCCCGACACCCACAGGAGGGCACTGAAGCTTTCTTT | CASSSRHPQEGTEAFF
TRBD2 | - | TRBJ2-1 | TRBV6-6 | TGTGCCAGCAGTCCGTATCCTAGCGGATCCTACAATGAGCAGTTCTTC | CASSPYPSGSYNEQFF
- | - | TRBJ1-5 | TRBV29-1 | TGCAGCGTTGAAGATTTGGTCTCATGCGGGCCCAAGCCCCAGCATTTT | CSVEDLVSCGPKPQHF
- | - | TRBJ2-7 | TRBV11-1 | TGTGCCAGCAGCTTAGAACGGGTCTCCTACGAGCAGTACTTC | CASSLERVSYEQYF
TRBD2 | - | TRBJ2-2 | TRBV27 | TGTGCCAGCAGTCTCAGACTAGCGGGAGTCGCCGGGGAGCTGTTTTTT | CASSLRLAGVAGELFF
- | - | TRBJ1-5 | TRBV2 | TGTGCCAGCAGTGAAGCGCAACCGAATCAGCCCCAGCATTTT | CASSEAQPNQPQHF
- | once | TRBJ2-2 | TRBV11-3 | TGTGCCAGCAGCCCTGGTGTGGGGTCCGGGGAGCTGTTTTTT | CASSPGVGSGELFF
- | - | TRBJ1-6 | TRBV7-2 | TGTGCCAGCAGCTTAGATTCAGGGATTGGTTCACCCCTCCACTTT | CASSLDSGIGSPLHF
- | - | TRBJ2-7 | TRBV28 | TGTGCCAGCAGATTACAGGGTTACGAGCAGTACTTC | CASRLQGYEQYF
- | - | TRBJ2-3 | TRBV5-1 | TGCGCCAGCAGCTTGGAGGGTAGTCACACAGATACGCAGTATTTT | CASSLEGSHTDTQYF